These 4 T cell receptor beta chains came from one sample sequenced in a study of tumor and adjacent non-tumor tissue in lung cancer. The template was RNA from unsorted bulk tissue. A modified ARM-PCR protocol with three rounds of nested PCR amplified TCRbeta. A single record per CDR3 protein comes from TCRdb applying MiXCR to the multiplex PCR reads. The table records approximately 150,000 distinct CDR3 sequences, approximately 72% of them present only once. Material: lung tumor tissue. The receptors derive from a man between 60 and 70 years old with small cell lung cancer.

For this clonotype: At one end the junction does not follow the germline gene, possibly because of a read error. The chain joins TRBV5-1 to TRBJ2-7; maybe TRBD1 (5 bases). The CDR3 extends over 13 amino acids. Germline CDR1 SGHRS, CDR2 YFSETQ. This chain's CDR3 is CTSSSTTGLEQYF. In DNA form, the CDR3 reads TGCACCAGCAGCTCTACCACAGGTCTCGAGCAGTACTTC.

At least ten counts were recorded for this clonotype. The rearrangement uses TRBV6-1 and TRBJ2-7; D is unresolved. The CDR3 length is 14 residues. Germline lookup yields CDR1 MNHNS and CDR2 SASEGT. Trimming left V 6 bases short and J 6 bases short, with 18 bases between. This chain's CDR3 is CASRHNDRNGEQYF. Here the CDR3 DNA reads TGTGCCAGCAGGCACAATGACCGCAACGGCGAGCAGTACTTC.

This clonotype was observed a handful of times. The chain links TRBV7-9 to TRBJ1-1; 7 bases are a match to TRBD1. CDR1 is SEHNR, CDR2 FQNEAQ, per germline (reference sequence). Trimming took 5 bases from V and 1 from J; bases not matched to a gene: 16. The CDR3 loop spans 18 amino acids. DNA of the CDR3: TGTGCCAGCAGCCCTCAGAGAGGGGGCATCTTGGCGAACACTGAAGCTTTCTTT. Protein: CASSPQRGGILANTEAFF.

This clonotype was detected ten times or more. The rearrangement uses TRBV5-6 and TRBJ2-7; D uncertain. In germline, CDR1 is SGHDT, CDR2 YYEEEE. The CDR3 consists of 12 residues. Trimming took 5 bases from V and 2 from J, leaving 8 bases between them. CDR3 DNA: TGTGCCAGCAGTTTTCGGGCCTACGAGCAGTACTTC. Residues: CASSFRAYEQYF.